This section outlines one TCR beta chain sequence together with its context. The record originates from a study of blood T cell repertoires in COVID-19. Whole-study context: Samples taken during acute and convalescent COVID-19 were collected in the United States, Italy and Spain.

The data were produced by immunoSEQ multiplex PCR, yet TCRdb's version contains in-frame clones alone and is incomplete. This table holds approximately 110,000 clones, 80% to 90% found once. What was sequenced was peripheral blood. This sequence was found in a man aged 35-49 years with acute or convalescent COVID-19.

CDR3 in amino acids: CASARDRGMEAFF. The CDR3 DNA reads as TGTGCCAGCGCCAGGGACAGGGGTATGGAAGCTTTCTTT. This rearrangement joins TRBV6-4 to TRBJ1-1; 10 positions match TRBD1. V trimming: 8 bases; J trimming: 8 bases; junction bases outside the gene matches: 8. This CDR3 is built from 13 residues. CDR1 and CDR2 (germline): MRHNA, SNTAGT.